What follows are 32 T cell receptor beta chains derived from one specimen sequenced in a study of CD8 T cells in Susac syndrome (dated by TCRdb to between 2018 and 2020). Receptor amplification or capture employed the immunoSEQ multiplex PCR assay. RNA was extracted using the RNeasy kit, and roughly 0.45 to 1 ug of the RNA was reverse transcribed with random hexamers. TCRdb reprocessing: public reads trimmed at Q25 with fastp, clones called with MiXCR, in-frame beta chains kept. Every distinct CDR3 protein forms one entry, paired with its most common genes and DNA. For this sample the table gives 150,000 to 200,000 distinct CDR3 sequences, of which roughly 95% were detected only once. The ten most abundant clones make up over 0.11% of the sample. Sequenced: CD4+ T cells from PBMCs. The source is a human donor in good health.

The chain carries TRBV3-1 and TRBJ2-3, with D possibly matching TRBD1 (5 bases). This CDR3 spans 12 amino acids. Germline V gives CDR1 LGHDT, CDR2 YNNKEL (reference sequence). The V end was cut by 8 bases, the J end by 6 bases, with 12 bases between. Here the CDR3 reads CASGNGADTQYF. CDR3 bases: TGTGCCAGCGGAAATGGGGCGGATACGCAGTATTTT.

This CDR3 reads CSAGLAGAETQYF. The CDR3, as DNA: TGCAGCGCGGGACTAGCGGGAGCAGAGACCCAGTACTTC. The V call is TRBV29-1, the J call TRBJ2-5; 14 positions agree with TRBD2. With 7 bases clipped from V and 4 bases from J, the junction kept 2 bases outside the gene matches. CDR1 and CDR2 from the germline V gene are SQVTM and ANQGSEA. This CDR3 region has 13 residues.

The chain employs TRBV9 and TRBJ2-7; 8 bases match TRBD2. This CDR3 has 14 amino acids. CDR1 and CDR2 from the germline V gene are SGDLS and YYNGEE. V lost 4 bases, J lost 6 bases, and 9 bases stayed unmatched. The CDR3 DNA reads TGTGCCAGCAGCCTCCAGACGGGAGGGGGCGAGCAGTACTTC. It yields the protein CASSLQTGGGEQYF.

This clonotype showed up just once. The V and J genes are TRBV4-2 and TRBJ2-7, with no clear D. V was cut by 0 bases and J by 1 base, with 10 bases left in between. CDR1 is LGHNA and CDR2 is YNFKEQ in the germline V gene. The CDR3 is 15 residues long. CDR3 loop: CASSQEWVTSYEQYF. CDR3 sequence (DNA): TGTGCCAGCAGCCAAGAGTGGGTAACGTCCTACGAGCAGTACTTC.

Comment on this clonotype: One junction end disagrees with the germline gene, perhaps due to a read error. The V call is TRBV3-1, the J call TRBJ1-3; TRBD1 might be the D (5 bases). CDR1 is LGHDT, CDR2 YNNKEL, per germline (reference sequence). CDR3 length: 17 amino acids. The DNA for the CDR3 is TGTACCAGCAGCCAAATGGGGGGTACCACCTCAGGAAACACCATATATTTT. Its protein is CTSSQMGGTTSGNTIYF.

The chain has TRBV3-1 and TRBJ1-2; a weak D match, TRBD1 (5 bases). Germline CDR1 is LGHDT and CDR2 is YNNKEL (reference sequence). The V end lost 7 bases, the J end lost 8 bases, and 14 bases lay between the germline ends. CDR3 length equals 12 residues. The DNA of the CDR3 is TGTGCCAGCAACCACCAGGGTGAAGGCTACACCTTC. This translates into CASNHQGEGYTF.

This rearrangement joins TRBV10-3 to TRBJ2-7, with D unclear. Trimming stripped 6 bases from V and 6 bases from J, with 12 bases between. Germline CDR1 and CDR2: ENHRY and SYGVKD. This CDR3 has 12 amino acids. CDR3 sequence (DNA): TGTGCCATCAGACCTGCGGTGGGCGAGCAGTACTTC. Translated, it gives CAIRPAVGEQYF.

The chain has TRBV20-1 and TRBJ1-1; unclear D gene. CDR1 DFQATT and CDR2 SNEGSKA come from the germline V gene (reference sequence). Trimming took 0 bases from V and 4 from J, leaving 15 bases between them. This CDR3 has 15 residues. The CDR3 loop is CSARDPSKVFTEAFF. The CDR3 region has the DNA TGCAGTGCTAGAGATCCCAGTAAGGTCTTCACTGAAGCTTTCTTT.

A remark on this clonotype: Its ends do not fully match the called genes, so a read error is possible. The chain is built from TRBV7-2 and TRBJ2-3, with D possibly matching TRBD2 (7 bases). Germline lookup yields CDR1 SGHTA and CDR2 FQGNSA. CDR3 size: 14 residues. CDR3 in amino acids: CASSSWGGTDTQYF. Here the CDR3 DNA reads TGTGCCAGCAGCTCCTGGGGGGGCACGGATACGCAGTATTTT. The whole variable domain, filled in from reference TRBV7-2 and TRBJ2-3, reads GAGVSQSPSNKVTEKGKDVELRCDPISGHTALYWYRQSLGQGLEFLIYFQGNSAPDKSGLPSDRFSAERTGGSVSTLTIQRTQQEDSAVYLCASSSWGGTDTQYFGPGTRLTVL.

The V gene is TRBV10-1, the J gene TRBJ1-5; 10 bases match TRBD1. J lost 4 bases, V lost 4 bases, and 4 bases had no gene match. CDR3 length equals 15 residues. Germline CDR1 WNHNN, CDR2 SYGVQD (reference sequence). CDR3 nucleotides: TGCGCCAGCAGTGCGGACAGGGGGGAAAATCAGCCCCAGCATTTT. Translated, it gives CASSADRGENQPQHF.

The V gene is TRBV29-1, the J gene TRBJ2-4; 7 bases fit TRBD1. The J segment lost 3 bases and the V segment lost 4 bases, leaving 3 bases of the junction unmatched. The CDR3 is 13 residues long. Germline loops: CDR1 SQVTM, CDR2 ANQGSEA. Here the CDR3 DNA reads TGCAGCGTTGGTCGACAGGGCAAAAACATTCAGTACTTC. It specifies CSVGRQGKNIQYF.

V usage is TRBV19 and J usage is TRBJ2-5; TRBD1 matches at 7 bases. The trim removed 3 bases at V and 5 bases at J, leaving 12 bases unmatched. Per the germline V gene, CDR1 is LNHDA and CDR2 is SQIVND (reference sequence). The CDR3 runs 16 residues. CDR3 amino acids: CASSMGARTGGETQYF. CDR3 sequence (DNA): TGTGCCAGTAGTATGGGCGCCCGGACAGGTGGGGAGACCCAGTACTTC.

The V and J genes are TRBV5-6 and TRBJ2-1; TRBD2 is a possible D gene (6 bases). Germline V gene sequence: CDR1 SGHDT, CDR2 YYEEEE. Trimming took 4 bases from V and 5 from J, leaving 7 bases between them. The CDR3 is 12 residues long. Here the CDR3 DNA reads TGTGCCAGCAGCGGGGGGAACAATGAGCAGTTCTTC. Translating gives CASSGGNNEQFF.

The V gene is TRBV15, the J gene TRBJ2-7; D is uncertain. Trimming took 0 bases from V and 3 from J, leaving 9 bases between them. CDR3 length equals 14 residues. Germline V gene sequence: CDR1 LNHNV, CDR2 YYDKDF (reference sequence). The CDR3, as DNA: TGTGCCACCAGCAGAGATCACGACCTCTACGAGCAGTACTTC. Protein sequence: CATSRDHDLYEQYF. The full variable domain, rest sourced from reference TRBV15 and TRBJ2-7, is DAMVIQNPRYQVTQFGKPVTLSCSQTLNHNVMYWYQQKSSQAPKLLFHYYDKDFNNEADTPDNFQSRRPNTSFCFLDIRSPGLGDTAMYLCATSRDHDLYEQYFGPGTRLTVT.

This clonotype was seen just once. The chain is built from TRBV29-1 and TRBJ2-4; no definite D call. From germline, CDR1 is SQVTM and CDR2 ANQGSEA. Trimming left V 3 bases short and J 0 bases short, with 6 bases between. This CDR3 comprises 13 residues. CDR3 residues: CSVEYPAKNIQYF. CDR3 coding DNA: TGCAGCGTTGAGTACCCAGCCAAAAACATTCAGTACTTC.

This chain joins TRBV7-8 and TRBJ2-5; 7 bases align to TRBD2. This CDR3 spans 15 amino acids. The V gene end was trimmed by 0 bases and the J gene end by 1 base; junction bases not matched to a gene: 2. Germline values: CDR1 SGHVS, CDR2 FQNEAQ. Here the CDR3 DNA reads TGTGCCAGCAGCTTAGCGGGGGGGATCCAAGAGACCCAGTACTTC. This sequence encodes CASSLAGGIQETQYF.

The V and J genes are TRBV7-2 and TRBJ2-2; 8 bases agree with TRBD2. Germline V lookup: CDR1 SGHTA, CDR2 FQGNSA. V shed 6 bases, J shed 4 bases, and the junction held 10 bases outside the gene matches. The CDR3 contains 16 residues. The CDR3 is CASRRSGGGTTGELFF. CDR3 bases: TGTGCCAGCAGACGGTCCGGCGGGGGGACCACCGGGGAGCTGTTTTTT.

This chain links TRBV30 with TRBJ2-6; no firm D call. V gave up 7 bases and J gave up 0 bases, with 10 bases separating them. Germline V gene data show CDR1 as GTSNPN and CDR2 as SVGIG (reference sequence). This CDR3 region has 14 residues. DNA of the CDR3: TGTGCCTATTCTCGTCTCTCTGGGGCCAACGTCCTGACTTTC. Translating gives CAYSRLSGANVLTF.

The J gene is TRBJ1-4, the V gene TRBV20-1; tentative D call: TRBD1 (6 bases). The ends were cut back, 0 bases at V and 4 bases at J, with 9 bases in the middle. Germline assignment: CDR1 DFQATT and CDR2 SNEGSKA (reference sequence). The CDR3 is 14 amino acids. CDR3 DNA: TGCAGTGCTAGAGATACAGGGAATAATGAAAAACTGTTTTTT. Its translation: CSARDTGNNEKLFF.

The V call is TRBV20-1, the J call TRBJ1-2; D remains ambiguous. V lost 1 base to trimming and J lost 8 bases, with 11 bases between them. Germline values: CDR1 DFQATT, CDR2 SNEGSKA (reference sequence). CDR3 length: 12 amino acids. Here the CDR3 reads CSARGGFGGYTF. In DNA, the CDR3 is TGCAGTGCTAGAGGAGGGTTCGGCGGCTACACCTTC.

Here the CDR3 reads CSARLARNEQFF. DNA of the CDR3: TGCAGTGCCCGACTAGCCCGAAATGAGCAGTTCTTC. This sequence joins TRBV20-1 and TRBJ2-1; 7 positions match TRBD2. Per germline, CDR1 DFQATT and CDR2 SNEGSKA (reference sequence). This CDR3 is 12 amino acids long. V trimming: 6 bases; J trimming: 7 bases; junction bases outside the gene matches: 6.

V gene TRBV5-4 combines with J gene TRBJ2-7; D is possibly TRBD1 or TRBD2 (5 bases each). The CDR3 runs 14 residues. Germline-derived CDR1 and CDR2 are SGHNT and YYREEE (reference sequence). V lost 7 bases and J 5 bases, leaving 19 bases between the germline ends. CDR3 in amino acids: CASSPGLRGHEQYF. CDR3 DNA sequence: TGTGCCAGCTCTCCGGGCCTACGGGGCCACGAGCAGTACTTC.

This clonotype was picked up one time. The CDR3: CASSPLAGGIGELFF. CDR3 coding DNA: TGTGCCAGCAGCCCACTAGCGGGGGGGATCGGGGAGCTGTTTTTT. The J gene is TRBJ2-2, the V gene TRBV7-8, with TRBD2 identical over 13 bases. Per germline, CDR1 SGHVS and CDR2 FQNEAQ. Losses at the gene ends were 5 bases for V and 7 bases for J; bases not matched to a gene: 4. The length of the CDR3 is 15 residues.

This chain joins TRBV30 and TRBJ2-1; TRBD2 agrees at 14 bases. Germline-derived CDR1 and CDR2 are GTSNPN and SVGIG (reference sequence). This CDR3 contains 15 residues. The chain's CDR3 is CLGTSGGSSYNEQFF. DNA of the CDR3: TGTCTTGGGACTAGCGGGGGTAGTTCCTACAATGAGCAGTTCTTC.

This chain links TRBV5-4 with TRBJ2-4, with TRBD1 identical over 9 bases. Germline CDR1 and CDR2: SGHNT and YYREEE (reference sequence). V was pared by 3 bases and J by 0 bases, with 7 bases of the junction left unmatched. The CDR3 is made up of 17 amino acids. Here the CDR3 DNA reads TGTGCCAGCAGCTCACCCGGACAGGGGCTAGCCAAAAACATTCAGTACTTC. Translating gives CASSSPGQGLAKNIQYF.

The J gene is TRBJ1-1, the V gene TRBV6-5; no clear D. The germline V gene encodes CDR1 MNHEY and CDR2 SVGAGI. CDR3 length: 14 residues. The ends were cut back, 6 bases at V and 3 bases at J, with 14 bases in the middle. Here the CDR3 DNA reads TGTGCCAGCAGCCGGCCTGGCGCGTACACTGAAGCTTTCTTT. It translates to CASSRPGAYTEAFF.

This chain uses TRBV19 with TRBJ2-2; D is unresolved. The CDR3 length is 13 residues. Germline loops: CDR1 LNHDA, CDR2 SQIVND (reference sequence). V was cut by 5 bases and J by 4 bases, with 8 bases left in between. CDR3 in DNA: TGTGCCAGTAGTGCCCGGTTCACCGGGGAGCTGTTTTTT. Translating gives CASSARFTGELFF.

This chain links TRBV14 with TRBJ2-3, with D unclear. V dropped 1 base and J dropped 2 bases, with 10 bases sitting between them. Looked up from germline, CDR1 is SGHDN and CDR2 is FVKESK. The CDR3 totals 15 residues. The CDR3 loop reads CASSQGVYNTDTQYF. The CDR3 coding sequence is TGTGCCAGCAGCCAAGGGGTCTATAACACAGATACGCAGTATTTT.

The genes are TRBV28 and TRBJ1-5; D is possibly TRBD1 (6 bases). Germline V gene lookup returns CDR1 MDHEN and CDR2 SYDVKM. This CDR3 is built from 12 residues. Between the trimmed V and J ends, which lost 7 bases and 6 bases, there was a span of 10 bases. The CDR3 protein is CASTQGPQPQHF. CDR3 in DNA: TGTGCCAGCACTCAGGGGCCTCAGCCCCAGCATTTT. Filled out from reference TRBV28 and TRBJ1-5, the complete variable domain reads DVKVTQSSRYLVKRTGEKVFLECVQDMDHENMFWYRQDPGLGLRLIYFSYDVKMKEKGDIPEGYSVSREKKERFSLILESASTNQTSMYLCASTQGPQPQHFGDGTRLSIL.

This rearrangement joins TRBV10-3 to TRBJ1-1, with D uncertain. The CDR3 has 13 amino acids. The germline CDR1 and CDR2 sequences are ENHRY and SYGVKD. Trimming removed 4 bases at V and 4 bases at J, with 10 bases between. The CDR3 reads CAISAAVGTEAFF. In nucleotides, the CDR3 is TGTGCCATCAGTGCGGCTGTGGGCACTGAAGCTTTCTTT.

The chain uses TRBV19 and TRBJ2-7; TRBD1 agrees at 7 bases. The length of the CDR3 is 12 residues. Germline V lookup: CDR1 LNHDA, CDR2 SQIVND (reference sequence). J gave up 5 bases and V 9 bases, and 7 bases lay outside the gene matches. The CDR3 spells CASRDRVHEQYF. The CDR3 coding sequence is TGTGCCAGCCGAGACAGGGTCCACGAGCAGTACTTC.

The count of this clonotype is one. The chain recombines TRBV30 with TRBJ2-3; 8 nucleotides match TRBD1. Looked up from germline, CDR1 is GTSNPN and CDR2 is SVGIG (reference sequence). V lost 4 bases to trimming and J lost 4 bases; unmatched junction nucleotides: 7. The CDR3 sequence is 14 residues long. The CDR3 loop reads CAWNRGEAADTQYF. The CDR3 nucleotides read TGTGCCTGGAACAGGGGGGAGGCGGCAGATACGCAGTATTTT.